This is a list of T cell receptor beta chains from one sample in a study of T cells after posttransplantation cyclophosphamide. The table came from immunoSEQ multiplex PCR; TCRdb's copy has only in-frame clones and leaves some out. The table includes about 24,000 clones, about 82% detected once. Sequenced: PBMCs. The source of these receptors is a woman aged 55-70 years with a blood cancer, CMV-positive, and with a related stem cell donor. Both conserved end residues are part of each CDR3. Each record gives: J gene, clone size, V gene, D gene, CDR3 DNA, CDR3 protein. A D gene is named only where the DNA matches it firmly. Part of the rows lack a size; the others show once, few, many or a class for expanded clones.

TRBJ1-4	NA	TRBV6-5	NA	TGTGCCAGCAGTGAACAAACAACTAATGAAAAACTGTTTTTT	CASSEQTTNEKLFF
TRBJ2-7	once	TRBV7-2	TRBD2	TGTGCCAGCAGCTTAGGTGGGACTAAACTGCCCTACGAGCAGTACTTC	CASSLGGTKLPYEQYF
TRBJ2-7	once	TRBV5-1	NA	TGCGCCAGCAGCTCCAATACAGGGGGGGGAATCTACGAGCAGTACTTC	CASSSNTGGGIYEQYF
TRBJ1-1	NA	TRBV7-9	NA	TGTGCCAGCAGCTTAGTGGGGGGACGCACTGAAGCTTTCTTT	CASSLVGGRTEAFF
TRBJ2-1	NA	TRBV14	NA	TGTGCCAGCAGCCCCCTTGGGGCATTGCAGTTCTTC	CASSPLGALQFF
TRBJ2-5	NA	TRBV7-9	TRBD2	TGTGCCAGCAGCTTAGCCGCAGCGGGAGGGCCGGGGGAGACCCAGTACTTC	CASSLAAAGGPGETQYF
TRBJ1-6	NA	TRBV5-1	TRBD1	TGCGCCAGCCGGATAGGGACAGGGGGGAATTCACCCCTCCACTTT	CASRIGTGGNSPLHF
TRBJ2-1	NA	TRBV5-4	TRBD2	TGTGCCAGCAGCTTGGTTAGCGGGAGGGGAAATGAGCAGTTCTTC	CASSLVSGRGNEQFF
TRBJ2-1	NA	TRBV27	TRBD1	TGTGCCAGCACTCCTCCGAGGACAGGCAACAATGAGCAGTTCTTC	CASTPPRTGNNEQFF
TRBJ2-7	NA	TRBV6-6	NA	TGTGCCAGCAGTGCCGGAGGGATCCCCCACGAGCAGTACTTC	CASSAGGIPHEQYF
TRBJ2-5	few	TRBV12-5	TRBD2	TGTGCTAGTGGTTTGGGACTAGCGGCCAAGGTGGGGACCCAGTACTTC	CASGLGLAAKVGTQYF
TRBJ2-1	NA	TRBV10-1	NA	TGCGCCAGCAGTGATTCTAAGAGCGGACGCTCCTACAATGAGCAGTTCTTC	CASSDSKSGRSYNEQFF
TRBJ1-1	once	TRBV11-3	NA	TGTGCCAGCAGCTGGGCTACGAACACTGAAGCTTTCTTT	CASSWATNTEAFF
TRBJ2-2	NA	TRBV19	NA	TGTGCCAGTAGTATTCTTCAGACGAACACCGGGGAGCTGTTTTTT	CASSILQTNTGELFF
TRBJ2-7	NA	TRBV29-1	TRBD1	TGCAGCGTGGGACAGGGGCACGAGCAGTACTTC	CSVGQGHEQYF
TRBJ1-2	medium-sized	TRBV7-2	NA	TGTGCCAGCAGCTGGGACACACCTTATGGCTACACCTTC	CASSWDTPYGYTF
TRBJ2-7	NA	TRBV10-3	TRBD1	TGTGCCATCAAGGGACAGGGGAGGAGCGAGCAGTACTTC	CAIKGQGRSEQYF
TRBJ1-5	NA	TRBV7-2	NA	TGTGCCAGCAGCTCAAGGCAGGGTACACAGCCCCAGCATTTT	CASSSRQGTQPQHF
TRBJ1-4	NA	TRBV25-1	NA	TGTGCCAGCACGAGGACGGACAGCGAAAAACTGTTTTTT	CASTRTDSEKLFF
TRBJ1-2	NA	TRBV7-2	TRBD1	TGTGCCAGCAGCTTCCCTGGGACAGCGGATGGCTACACCTTC	CASSFPGTADGYTF
TRBJ2-7	NA	TRBV7-9	NA	TGTGCCAGCAGCTTGGTCGGGGGCTCCTACGAGCAGTACTTC	CASSLVGGSYEQYF
TRBJ2-7	NA	TRBV27	TRBD1	TGTGCCAGCAGTTTCGGTCTGGGACAGGGGACCCACGAGCAGTACTTC	CASSFGLGQGTHEQYF
TRBJ1-2	medium-sized	TRBV11-3	NA	TGTGCCAGCAGCCATTCAGGGGTTAGGTCCTATGGCTACACCTTC	CASSHSGVRSYGYTF
TRBJ2-7	NA	TRBV27	TRBD2	TGTGCCAGCAGAGGACTAGCGGGAGGCGCGCCCTACGAGCAGTACTTC	CASRGLAGGAPYEQYF
TRBJ1-1	NA	TRBV4-2	NA	TGTGCCAGCAGCCAAGAGAGGGCGCGCACTGAAGCTTTCTTT	CASSQERARTEAFF
TRBJ2-7	NA	TRBV7-9	NA	TGTGCCAGCCGACGGGGAGGTGCCTACGAGCAGTACTTC	CASRRGGAYEQYF
TRBJ2-1	NA	TRBV4-2	TRBD2	TGTGCCAGCAGCCAATCGAAAAAGGATAAACCGGGACTAGATTGGGGTGAGCAGTTCTTC	CASSQSKKDKPGLDWGEQFF
TRBJ2-6	NA	TRBV19	TRBD1	TGTGCCAGTAGTGACGGGAGCAGGGGGCTGTTGGGGGCCAACGTCCTGACTTTC	CASSDGSRGLLGANVLTF
TRBJ2-5	few	TRBV15	NA	TGTGCCACCAGCAGACAACAAGAGACCCAGTACTTC	CATSRQQETQYF
TRBJ2-1	NA	TRBV7-9	TRBD2	TGTGCCAGAGTTCCCCTTACTAGCGGGGCTTACAATGAGCAGTTCTTC	CARVPLTSGAYNEQFF
TRBJ1-2	once	TRBV6-5	TRBD1	TGTGCCAGCAGTCCCCATACGGGACAGGGGAGCGGCTACACCTTC	CASSPHTGQGSGYTF
TRBJ2-3	NA	TRBV10-2	NA	TGCGCCAGCAGTAGCCAAACAGATACGCAGTATTTT	CASSSQTDTQYF
TRBJ2-5	NA	TRBV5-1	TRBD2	TGCGCCAGCAGCCCTACGATAGCGGGAGGGGGCAGACAGACCCAGTACTTC	CASSPTIAGGGRQTQYF
TRBJ2-1	once	TRBV11-3	NA	TGTGCCAGCAGCTTAGGGTTTCCAGGTGCGGGGTTCTTC	CASSLGFPGAGFF
TRBJ1-3	few	TRBV5-6	NA	TGTGCCAGCAGCTTGTTCTCCTCTGGAAACACCATATATTTT	CASSLFSSGNTIYF
TRBJ1-2	NA	TRBV5-1	TRBD1	TGCGCCAGCAGCCTGGGACAGGATAACTATGGCTACACCTTC	CASSLGQDNYGYTF
TRBJ1-5	NA	TRBV5-6	NA	TGTGCCAGCAGCGTAGACAGTCAAGGCAGCAATCAGCCCCAGCATTTT	CASSVDSQGSNQPQHF
TRBJ2-1	NA	TRBV7-2	NA	TGTGCCAGCAGCTTCCGGCGGAACTACAATGAGCAGTTCTTC	CASSFRRNYNEQFF